Included here is one TCR beta chain sequence, with context. In the source study's methods: Reference gene primers were amplified, and this amplification served to estimate nucleated cell counts. Sequencing was performed with immunoSEQ multiplex PCR; in TCRdb, only in-frame clones are kept and a portion is missing. V, J and clone size are taken as reported in that table, and D and trimming were inferred from the DNA itself. Among about 200,000 clones listed, roughly 90% were seen once. These data come from a study of blood T cell repertoires in COVID-19. Study information: Sources were T cells, B-cell-depleted T cells, or PBMCs; the material itself was cDNA or gDNA.

CDR3 length equals 16 residues. The germline V gene has CDR1 MGHRA and CDR2 YSYEKL. Between the trimmed V and J ends, which lost 5 bases and 1 base, there was a span of 12 bases. The chain combines TRBV4-1 with TRBJ2-6; possible D gene TRBD1, 6 bases. The specimen was peripheral blood. This clonotype was sampled from a man in his 60s who had recovered from COVID-19. In DNA form, the CDR3 reads TGCGCCAGCAGCGATCAGGGGATATCTGGGGCCAACGTCCTGACTTTC. This codes for CASSDQGISGANVLTF.